These 6 T cell receptor beta chains came from one sample sequenced in a study of cytomegalovirus exposure and HLA in healthy donors. PCR employed 60 Vbeta and 13 Jbeta primers. Using immunoSEQ multiplex PCR, the repertoire was profiled, and TCRdb retains in-frame clones only, with some absent. Seen here are approximately 150,000 clones, approximately 80% observed once, and the top ten hold around 6.7%. Sequenced input: PBMCs. Source of these receptors: a woman aged 25 to 39 in good health and CMV-seropositive.

The gene calls are TRBV28 and TRBJ2-1; no definite D call. The CDR3 length is 10 residues. Germline CDR1 reads MDHEN; CDR2 reads SYDVKM. CDR3 bases: TGTGCTTCATTCCGGAATGAGCAGTTCTTC. This sequence encodes CASFRNEQFF. Full variable domain (missing parts from reference TRBV28 and TRBJ2-1): DVKVTQSSRYLVKRTGEKVFLECVQDMDHENMFWYRQDPGLGLRLIYFSYDVKMKEKGDIPEGYSVSREKKERFSLILESASTNQTSMYLCASFRNEQFFGPGTRLTVL.

The chain uses TRBV29-1 and TRBJ2-3, with D perhaps TRBD2 (6 bases). The CDR3 covers 14 residues. Germline V CDR1 and CDR2: SQVTM, ANQGSEA. V lost 4 bases and J 2 bases, leaving 13 bases between the germline ends. DNA for the CDR3: TGCAGCGTTGGCCCTGGGACTCCCACAGATACGCAGTATTTT. It encodes CSVGPGTPTDTQYF.

The gene calls are TRBV6-5 and TRBJ2-5; 10 bases agree with TRBD2. The V gene's germline CDR1 is MNHEY and CDR2 SVGAGI. Unmatched junction bases numbered 5, after V lost 3 bases and J lost 4 bases. This CDR3 comprises 15 residues. CDR3 loop: CASSYGASGGETQYF. CDR3 DNA: TGTGCCAGCAGTTATGGGGCTAGCGGGGGAGAGACCCAGTACTTC.

This chain connects TRBV5-4 to TRBJ2-6; possible D gene TRBD2, 7 bases. This CDR3 region has 14 residues. Trimming shortened V by 2 bases and J by 9 bases, and 12 bases separated the two germline ends. Germline loops: CDR1 SGHNT, CDR2 YYREEE (reference sequence). The CDR3 DNA follows: TGTGCCAGCAGCTTTTCGGGGGGCTTCAACGTCCTGACTTTC. This translates into CASSFSGGFNVLTF.

About this clone itself: One end of the junction fails to match germline, which may point to a read error. The gene calls are TRBV7-8 and TRBJ2-3; TRBD1 might be the D (5 bases). The CDR3 sequence is 12 residues long. CDR1 and CDR2 from the germline V gene are SGHVS and FQNEAQ. CDR3 loop: CASSFTTDTRYF. CDR3 bases: TGTGCCAGCAGCTTTACGACAGATACGCGGTATTTT.

The gene calls are TRBV7-9 and TRBJ1-3; 8 bases align to TRBD1. Germline-derived CDR1 and CDR2 are SEHNR and FQNEAQ (reference sequence). Trimming took 0 bases from V and 3 from J; bases not matched to a gene: 7. This CDR3 is 17 amino acids long. The CDR3 region has the DNA TGTGCCAGCAGCTTAGCGTTGAGGACAGGGCTTGGAAACACCATATATTTT. The encoded protein is CASSLALRTGLGNTIYF.